This TCR beta chain was recorded in a study of blood T cell repertoires in COVID-19. Study at large: Acute-phase and convalescent COVID-19 samples originated in the United States, Italy and Spain.

J gave up 3 bases and V 6 bases, and 7 bases lay outside the gene matches. Looked up from germline, CDR1 is SNHLY and CDR2 is FYNNEI. CDR3 size: 15 residues. This clone was observed a handful of times. Libraries were prepared by immunoSEQ multiplex PCR; TCRdb keeps only in-frame clonotypes and omits some of them. This table holds 200,000 to 250,000 clones, 84% found once. This chain joins TRBV2 and TRBJ2-2; the match to TRBD1 covers 7 bases. The TCR sequence derives from a human donor in a cohort sampled during active COVID-19. The sequenced sample was peripheral blood. The CDR3 DNA reads as TGTGCCAGCAGCCTAGGACAGGCTGACACCGGGGAGCTGTTTTTT. Its translation: CASSLGQADTGELFF. Drawing the rest from reference TRBV2 and TRBJ2-2, the complete variable domain is EPEVTQTPSHQVTQMGQEVILRCVPISNHLYFYWYRQILGQKVEFLVSFYNNEISEKSEIFDDQFSVERPDGSNFTLKIRSTKLEDSAMYFCASSLGQADTGELFFGEGSRLTVL.